Listed here are 27 T cell receptor beta chains from one sample, sequenced in a study of shared clonotypes between healthy human individuals. Clones were read by immunoSEQ multiplex PCR, and TCRdb kept only the in-frame ones, dropping some. This table holds roughly 1.4 million clones, just under 99% found once. The sequencing sample was made of naive CD4+ T cells sorted from blood. The subset denotes: CD45RA+ positively selected. These TCRs come from a man under 40 in good health.

The chain couples TRBV10-1 to TRBJ1-2; no clear D. Per germline, CDR1 WNHNN and CDR2 SYGVQD (reference sequence). V was cut by 4 bases and J by 4 bases, with 10 bases left in between. The length of the CDR3 is 13 residues. CDR3 nucleotide sequence: TGCGCCAGCAGTGTTAATAGACTCTATGGCTACACCTTC. Protein sequence: CASSVNRLYGYTF.

The chain employs TRBV19 and TRBJ2-2; perhaps TRBD2 as D (7 bases). V lost 3 bases and J 4 bases, leaving 12 bases between the germline ends. This CDR3 spans 15 amino acids. In germline, CDR1 is LNHDA, CDR2 SQIVND (reference sequence). Written as DNA, the CDR3 is TGTGCCAGTAGTATCGGGGGGCCAGGCACCGGGGAGCTGTTTTTT. Its translation is CASSIGGPGTGELFF.

The genes are TRBV15 and TRBJ1-1; D gene ambiguous. Germline V lookup: CDR1 LNHNV, CDR2 YYDKDF (reference sequence). Trimming cost V 0 bases and J 1 base, with 6 bases left between them. The CDR3 loop spans 14 amino acids. This CDR3 reads CATSRDMGNTEAFF. The DNA for the CDR3 is TGTGCCACCAGCAGAGATATGGGGAACACTGAAGCTTTCTTT.

The chain couples TRBV5-1 to TRBJ2-5; 9 bases fit TRBD2. The germline CDR1 and CDR2 sequences are SGHRS and YFSETQ. With V trimmed by 4 bases and J by 0 bases, 16 bases remained unmatched. The CDR3 extends over 19 amino acids. The CDR3 region is CASSVSGLAGLTNQETQYF. As DNA, the CDR3 is TGCGCCAGCAGCGTATCGGGCCTAGCGGGACTAACAAACCAAGAGACCCAGTACTTC.

This clone was counted a single time. V is TRBV16 and J is TRBJ2-1; D is undetermined. V dropped 0 bases and J dropped 9 bases, with 6 bases sitting between them. The germline CDR1 and CDR2 sequences are KGHSY and FQNENV. The CDR3 consists of 12 residues. In DNA, the CDR3 is TGTGCCAGCAGCCAATCTAACGGTGAGCAGTTCTTC. Its translation: CASSQSNGEQFF.

The genes are TRBV4-1 and TRBJ1-1; unclear D gene. Germline-derived CDR1 and CDR2 are MGHRA and YSYEKL. Deletions cut 4 bases from V and 4 bases from J, with 13 bases between. CDR3 length: 14 amino acids. The CDR3 DNA is TGCGCCAGCAGCCCCTCGAAGGCTGGCACTGAAGCTTTCTTT. This translates into CASSPSKAGTEAFF.

This chain joins TRBV5-1 and TRBJ2-1; 7 nucleotides agree with TRBD1. This CDR3 is built from 15 residues. Trimming took 2 bases from V and 3 from J; bases not matched to a gene: 5. CDR1 and CDR2 (germline): SGHRS, YFSETQ. The CDR3 region is CASSLVPGGYNEQFF. The CDR3 coding sequence is TGCGCCAGCAGCTTAGTGCCAGGGGGCTACAATGAGCAGTTCTTC.

V and J are TRBV4-2 and TRBJ1-4; D gene uncertain. This CDR3 is built from 17 residues. Trimming stripped 0 bases from V and 5 bases from J, with 16 bases between. Per germline, CDR1 LGHNA and CDR2 YNFKEQ. CDR3 protein: CASSQESRTAVNEKLFF. The CDR3 DNA is TGTGCCAGCAGCCAAGAATCTCGCACAGCTGTAAATGAAAAACTGTTTTTT.

This chain joins TRBV30 and TRBJ2-1; TRBD2 agrees at 12 bases. The V gene's germline CDR1 is GTSNPN and CDR2 SVGIG (reference sequence). V was pared by 1 base and J by 2 bases, with 6 bases of the junction left unmatched. The length of the CDR3 is 17 residues. CDR3 sequence (DNA): TGTGCCTGGAGTGCCACCCGGACTAGCGGGACCTACAATGAGCAGTTCTTC. Residues: CAWSATRTSGTYNEQFF.

The chain is built from TRBV7-2 and TRBJ2-7, with 14 bases identical to TRBD2. Unmatched junction bases numbered 7, after V lost 3 bases and J lost 0 bases. This CDR3 has 18 amino acids. Germline lookup yields CDR1 SGHTA and CDR2 FQGNSA. CDR3 protein: CASSFRTSGRLSSYEQYF. CDR3 bases: TGTGCCAGCAGCTTCCGGACTAGCGGGAGGCTTAGCTCCTACGAGCAGTACTTC.

The V and J genes are TRBV13 and TRBJ2-5; D might be TRBD1 (6 bases). Germline CDR1 PRHDT, CDR2 FYEKMQ (reference sequence). This CDR3 has 14 amino acids. V was pared by 2 bases and J by 5 bases, with 12 bases between. In DNA, the CDR3 is TGTGCCAGCAGCTTATTCACAGGGCGGGAGACCCAGTACTTC. Amino acid sequence: CASSLFTGRETQYF.

The V gene is TRBV6-5, the J gene TRBJ2-6; no reliable D call. Germline loops: CDR1 MNHEY, CDR2 SVGAGI. This CDR3 has 11 residues. Trimming pared 11 bases from V and 3 bases from J, leaving 5 bases between. The CDR3 sequence: CAAGGANVLTF. The DNA of the CDR3 is TGTGCCGCTGGTGGGGCCAACGTCCTGACTTTC.

The chain is built from TRBV6-6 and TRBJ2-7; D may correspond to TRBD1 or TRBD2 (5 bases each). Germline loops: CDR1 MNHNY, CDR2 SVGAGI (reference sequence). CDR3 length equals 15 residues. V dropped 6 bases and J dropped 0 bases, with 15 bases sitting between them. The CDR3 spells CASRGERGSSYEQYF. CDR3 DNA sequence: TGTGCCAGCAGGGGGGAAAGGGGTAGCTCCTACGAGCAGTACTTC.

The V gene is TRBV9, the J gene TRBJ1-1; 11 bases are shared with TRBD1. J lost 8 bases, V lost 3 bases, and 3 bases had no gene match. This CDR3 comprises 13 residues. Germline loops: CDR1 SGDLS, CDR2 YYNGEE. The CDR3 DNA sequence: TGTGCCAGCAGCGCCGGGACAGGGGGGGAAGCTTTCTTT. It translates to CASSAGTGGEAFF.

The V and J genes are TRBV5-1 and TRBJ2-3; 9 bases are shared with TRBD1. Losses at the gene ends were 4 bases for V and 1 base for J; bases not matched to a gene: 7. This CDR3 is built from 16 residues. Germline V lookup: CDR1 SGHRS, CDR2 YFSETQ. The CDR3 region has the DNA TGCGCCAGCAGCCCTTGGACAGGGGAAGGCACAGATACGCAGTATTTT. It encodes CASSPWTGEGTDTQYF.

V is TRBV5-1 and J is TRBJ2-7; D call uncertain. The CDR3 is 16 residues long. V shed 0 bases and J shed 2 bases, with 15 bases lying between them. The germline V gene encodes CDR1 SGHRS and CDR2 YFSETQ. CDR3 DNA sequence: TGCGCCAGCAGCTTGGGCCCCCAAACCCTGACCTACGAGCAGTACTTC. It specifies CASSLGPQTLTYEQYF.

The genes are TRBV14 and TRBJ2-3; D is uncertain. The germline gives CDR1 SGHDN, CDR2 FVKESK. CDR3 length: 14 amino acids. Trimming stripped 1 base from V and 4 bases from J, with 9 bases between. The DNA of the CDR3 is TGTGCCAGCAGCCAAGCTGGCATGGCAGATACGCAGTATTTT. It encodes CASSQAGMADTQYF. Full variable domain (remainder filled in from reference TRBV14 and TRBJ2-3): EAGVTQFPSHSVIEKGQTVTLRCDPISGHDNLYWYRRVMGKEIKFLLHFVKESKQDESGMPNNRFLAERTGGTYSTLKVQPAELEDSGVYFCASSQAGMADTQYFGPGTRLTVL.

V is TRBV10-2 and J is TRBJ2-7; D possibly corresponds to TRBD1 (5 bases). CDR3 length: 14 amino acids. The germline CDR1 and CDR2 sequences are WSHSY and SAAADI. V was shortened by 2 bases and J by 3 bases, with 11 bases between the two germline ends. The CDR3 sequence is CASSEVGPYYEQYF. The CDR3 nucleotides read TGCGCCAGCAGTGAGGTGGGGCCATACTACGAGCAGTACTTC.

The V gene is TRBV5-1, the J gene TRBJ2-7; 7 nucleotides line up with TRBD2. Germline V gives CDR1 SGHRS, CDR2 YFSETQ. The CDR3 spans 13 residues. V lost 4 bases, J lost 2 bases, and 3 bases stayed unmatched. CDR3 DNA: TGCGCCAGCAGCAGTGCGGGAGCCTACGAGCAGTACTTC. Amino acids: CASSSAGAYEQYF.

The rearrangement uses TRBV9 and TRBJ2-2; D gene unclear. The germline V gene encodes CDR1 SGDLS and CDR2 YYNGEE. The CDR3 consists of 14 residues. The ends were cut back, 0 bases at V and 8 bases at J, with 11 bases in the middle. The CDR3 is CASSVEGQRGELFF. DNA for the CDR3: TGTGCCAGCAGCGTAGAGGGCCAACGAGGGGAGCTGTTTTTT.

The rearrangement joins TRBV19 to TRBJ2-2, with 9 bases identical to TRBD1. Per germline, CDR1 LNHDA and CDR2 SQIVND (reference sequence). The CDR3 length is 16 residues. The V segment lost 3 bases and the J segment 7 bases; nucleotides outside the gene matches: 9. The CDR3 DNA sequence: TGTGCCAGTAGTATGTTCGGGACAGGGAACGTCGGGGAGCTGTTTTTT. Its protein is CASSMFGTGNVGELFF.

The chain couples TRBV21-1 to TRBJ2-7; the table calls TRBD2, which could not be checked here. TRBV21-1 is marked as a pseudogene. The CDR3 has 16 amino acids. Here the CDR3 DNA reads TGTGCCAGCAGCAAAGGTTTGACTAGCGGTTCCTACGAGCAGTACTTC. Residues: CASSKGLTSGSYEQYF.

The rearrangement uses TRBV11-2 and TRBJ1-2; TRBD1 matches 12 bases. CDR3 size: 16 residues. After removal of 6 bases from V and 5 bases from J, the junction contained 10 bases not matched to a gene. Germline V gene sequence: CDR1 SGHAT, CDR2 FQNNGV. The CDR3 region is CASRRAGTGGVYGYTF. The CDR3, as DNA: TGTGCCAGCAGAAGAGCCGGGACAGGGGGCGTGTATGGCTACACCTTC. Variable domain in full (rest from reference TRBV11-2 and TRBJ1-2): EAGVAQSPRYKIIEKRQSVAFWCNPISGHATLYWYQQILGQGPKLLIQFQNNGVVDDSQLPKDRFSAERLKGVDSTLKIQPAKLEDSAVYLCASRRAGTGGVYGYTFGSGTRLTVV.

The chain combines TRBV5-1 with TRBJ2-7; 13 nucleotides match TRBD2. The germline gives CDR1 SGHRS, CDR2 YFSETQ. V was pared by 1 base and J by 6 bases, with 7 bases of the junction left unmatched. The CDR3 is 16 residues long. Here the CDR3 reads CASSLTGTSGNSEQYF. CDR3 DNA sequence: TGCGCCAGCAGCTTGACCGGGACTAGCGGGAATAGCGAGCAGTACTTC.

This clone was detected only once. The V call is TRBV18, the J call TRBJ2-7; 9 bases map to TRBD1. This CDR3 has 16 amino acids. CDR1 is KGHSH, CDR2 LQKENI, per germline. V lost 1 base and J lost 2; bases outside the gene matches: 6. The CDR3, as DNA: TGTGCCAGCTCACCACGCCGGGACAGGGTAACCTACGAGCAGTACTTC. Its protein is CASSPRRDRVTYEQYF.

The chain has TRBV30 and TRBJ2-5; D is ambiguous. V was cut by 1 base and J by 5 bases, with 17 bases left in between. This CDR3 spans 15 amino acids. CDR1 is GTSNPN and CDR2 is SVGIG in the germline V gene (reference sequence). The CDR3 reads CAWSASRHVTETQYF. The CDR3 DNA follows: TGTGCCTGGAGTGCCAGCCGACACGTTACGGAGACCCAGTACTTC.

This clone has only one observation. V gene TRBV5-1 combines with J gene TRBJ2-6, with D maybe TRBD2 (6 bases). CDR1 SGHRS and CDR2 YFSETQ come from the germline V gene. CDR3 length: 14 residues. The V end lost 5 bases, the J end lost 2 bases, and 8 bases lay between the germline ends. CDR3 in DNA: TGCGCCAGCAGTACGGGGGCTGGGGCCAACGTCCTGACTTTC. Amino acids: CASSTGAGANVLTF. The entire variable domain, with the rest obtained from reference TRBV5-1 and TRBJ2-6, is as follows: KAGVTQTPRYLIKTRGQQVTLSCSPISGHRSVSWYQQTPGQGLQFLFEYFSETQRNKGNFPGRFSGRQFSNSRSEMNVSTLELGDSALYLCASSTGAGANVLTFGAGSRLTVL.